The next 24 T cell receptor beta chains were all read from a single sample in a study of vaccination effects on CD4 cells after COVID-19. ViraFEST used viral peptide pools to expand antigen-specific CD4+ T cells before sequencing. Upon completion of approximately ten days in culture, CD4+ T cells were isolated. Each participant was given two doses of one vaccine (BNT162b2 or mRNA-1273). The assay was immunoSEQ multiplex PCR, and TCRdb's table has in-frame clones only and misses some. The table shows tens of thousands of clones, with about 86% occurring only once. These receptors have no identified antigens. The material sequenced was CD4+ T cells from PBMCs cultured with HCoV-229E spike peptides, taken after COVID-19 vaccination. Source of these receptors: a human donor who received a COVID-19 vaccine.

The chain has TRBV7-8 and TRBJ2-3, with D unclear. CDR1 and CDR2 (germline): SGHVS, FQNEAQ. Trimming pared 0 bases from V and 11 bases from J, leaving 12 bases between. This CDR3 region has 13 residues. The CDR3 nucleotides are TGTGCCAGCAGCTTAGCAGAGGACGGAAAGCAGTATTTT. It is translated as CASSLAEDGKQYF. Filled out from reference TRBV7-8 and TRBJ2-3, the complete variable domain reads GAGVSQSPRYKVAKRGQDVALRCDPISGHVSLFWYQQALGQGPEFLTYFQNEAQLDKSGLPSDRFFAERPEGSVSTLKIQRTQQEDSAVYLCASSLAEDGKQYFGPGTRLTVL.

The chain employs TRBV6-5 and TRBJ1-4, with unresolved D. CDR3 length: 12 residues. Germline CDR1 MNHEY, CDR2 SVGAGI. The V gene lost 6 bases and the J gene lost 7 bases, with 9 bases spanning the gap. The CDR3 reads CASRDRSEKLFF. CDR3 DNA: TGTGCCAGCAGAGACCGGAGTGAAAAACTGTTTTTT.

The table lists this clone with a count of one. This sequence joins TRBV21-1 and TRBJ2-7; the table's D call, TRBD2, has no DNA check behind it. TRBV21-1 is designated a pseudogene. The CDR3 is 14 residues long. CDR3 in DNA: TGTGCCAGCAGCATCGCCAGTAAAGGCGGCGAGCAGTACGTC. This sequence encodes CASSIASKGGEQYV.

The chain joins TRBV5-6 to TRBJ2-3; D gene ambiguous. The germline V and J ends were trimmed by 4 bases and 6 bases, with 18 bases remaining between them. Germline values: CDR1 SGHDT, CDR2 YYEEEE. The CDR3 has 15 amino acids. CDR3 nucleotide sequence: TGTGCCAGCAGCAATCTCGCCGGAGTTCAGGATACGCAGTATTTT. Its protein is CASSNLAGVQDTQYF.

There are a few counts of this clone. This sequence joins TRBV18 and TRBJ1-5; D unresolved. Trimming cost V 4 bases and J 4 bases, with 5 bases left between them. Per the germline V gene, CDR1 is KGHSH and CDR2 is LQKENI. The CDR3 is 12 amino acids. CDR3 nucleotides: TGTGCCAGCTCACAAGAAAATCAGCCCCAGCATTTT. Protein: CASSQENQPQHF.

J is TRBJ2-1 and V is TRBV2, with 7 bases that match TRBD2. The trim removed 2 bases at V and 15 bases at J, leaving 7 bases unmatched. There are 12 residues in the CDR3. Per the germline V gene, CDR1 is SNHLY and CDR2 is FYNNEI. CDR3 coding DNA: TGTGCCAGCAGTGAAATGGCGGGGGTGCTGTTCTTC. Amino acids: CASSEMAGVLFF.

V gene TRBV28 combines with J gene TRBJ1-5; no firm D call. Germline V gene sequence: CDR1 MDHEN, CDR2 SYDVKM. V lost 2 bases, J lost 3 bases, and 14 bases lay in between. The CDR3 is made up of 16 amino acids. CDR3 region: CASSLAGRTINQPQHF. In nucleotides, the CDR3 is TGTGCCAGCAGTTTAGCGGGAAGGACGATCAATCAGCCCCAGCATTTT.

The V gene is TRBV21-1, the J gene TRBJ2-3; the table's D gene call, TRBD2, was not cross checked with the DNA. TRBV21-1 constitutes a pseudogene. CDR3 length: 20 amino acids. This CDR3 is CASSKMRLAGGPGGTDTQYF. CDR3 nucleotide sequence: TGTGCCAGCAGCAAGATGCGGCTAGCGGGGGGGCCGGGAGGCACAGATACGCAGTATTTT.

This clone appeared a single time. J is TRBJ1-4 and V is TRBV6-1, with D unresolved. The ends were cut back, 3 bases at V and 8 bases at J, with 16 bases in the middle. The CDR3 extends over 15 amino acids. CDR1 is MNHNS and CDR2 is SASEGT in the germline V gene. In DNA form, the CDR3 reads TGTGCCAGCAGTGATGTGGGCAGAGAGCGCGAAAAACTGTTTTTT. Amino acids: CASSDVGREREKLFF.

V usage is TRBV28 and J usage is TRBJ1-2; 8 bases align to TRBD1. Germline-derived CDR1 and CDR2 are MDHEN and SYDVKM. Trimming cost V 7 bases and J 4 bases; bases outside gene matches: 14. This CDR3 is built from 16 residues. The chain's CDR3 is CASTPLGQENLYGYTF. Here the CDR3 DNA reads TGTGCCAGCACCCCCTTGGGACAGGAAAACCTCTATGGCTACACCTTC.

About this clone itself: The junction differs from germline at one of its ends, possibly a read error. The rearrangement links TRBV18 to TRBJ2-1; 11 nucleotides match TRBD2. This CDR3 has 15 amino acids. Germline CDR1 reads KGHSH; CDR2 reads LQKENI. The CDR3 protein is CASSAPSGGRNEQFF. Written as DNA, the CDR3 is TGTGCCAGCTCAGCACCTAGCGGGGGGAGGAATGAGCAGTTCTTC.

This clone was recorded a few times. V usage is TRBV5-8 and J usage is TRBJ2-3; 11 bases agree with TRBD2. This CDR3 contains 19 residues. J gave up 0 bases and V 7 bases, and 16 bases lay outside the gene matches. The germline V gene encodes CDR1 SGHTS and CDR2 YDEGEE. The CDR3 nucleotides read TGTGCCAGCCCTCGTTCTCTGCTAGCGGGGGGCGATAGCACAGATACGCAGTATTTT. This gives the protein CASPRSLLAGGDSTDTQYF.

The V call is TRBV5-4, the J call TRBJ2-3; the match to TRBD1 covers 7 bases. Germline values: CDR1 SGHNT, CDR2 YYREEE (reference sequence). With 2 bases clipped from V and 2 bases from J, the junction kept 5 bases outside the gene matches. The CDR3 is 15 amino acids. The CDR3 protein is CASSFGQEITDTQYF. DNA of the CDR3: TGTGCCAGCAGCTTCGGACAGGAGATCACAGATACGCAGTATTTT.

The chain links TRBV11-3 to TRBJ2-2; D not resolved. In germline, CDR1 is SGHNT, CDR2 YENEEA. CDR3 size: 14 residues. The V gene lost 2 bases and the J gene lost 5 bases, with 9 bases spanning the gap. The CDR3 bases are TGTGCCAGCAGCTTAACGGGCGGAACCGGGGAGCTGTTTTTT. It translates to CASSLTGGTGELFF.

The chain couples TRBV6-1 to TRBJ2-2, with D perhaps matching TRBD1 or TRBD2 (6 bases each). The CDR3 totals 16 residues. In germline, CDR1 is MNHNS, CDR2 SASEGT. V lost 1 base, J lost 4 bases, and 13 bases lay in between. As DNA, the CDR3 is TGTGCCAGCAGTGAAGTTGGGGGGCTGATCACCGGGGAGCTGTTTTTT. It encodes CASSEVGGLITGELFF.

The genes are TRBV27 and TRBJ2-7; TRBD1 matches 7 bases. The CDR3 spans 13 residues. V was pared by 4 bases and J by 7 bases, with 7 bases of the junction left unmatched. Per germline, CDR1 MNHEY and CDR2 SMNVEV (reference sequence). CDR3 DNA sequence: TGTGCCAGCAGTTCCCCGACAGGGCGGGAGCAGTACGTC. Translation gives CASSSPTGREQYV.

This clone was seen a few times. The CDR3 DNA is TGTGCCAGCAGCGACAGGGAATACGAGCAGTACGTC. Its translation: CASSDREYEQYV. The genes are TRBV7-9 and TRBJ2-7; 7 nucleotides match TRBD1. The CDR3 covers 12 residues. The V gene end was trimmed by 5 bases and the J gene end by 4 bases; junction bases not matched to a gene: 2. In germline, CDR1 is SEHNR, CDR2 FQNEAQ (reference sequence).

The J gene is TRBJ2-7, the V gene TRBV18, with TRBD1 identical over 11 bases. CDR1 and CDR2 from the germline V gene are KGHSH and LQKENI. J gave up 6 bases and V 2 bases, and 3 bases lay outside the gene matches. The CDR3 loop spans 14 amino acids. The CDR3 DNA reads as TGTGCCAGCTCACCAGCCGGGACAGGGGGCGAGCAGTACGTC. It specifies CASSPAGTGGEQYV.

V usage is TRBV18 and J usage is TRBJ2-3; 7 positions match TRBD2. With V trimmed by 3 bases and J by 1 base, 4 bases remained unmatched. This CDR3 region has 15 residues. Germline CDR1 KGHSH, CDR2 LQKENI. CDR3 protein: CASSPPRGGTDTQYF. CDR3 bases: TGTGCCAGCTCACCCCCACGGGGGGGCACAGATACGCAGTATTTT.

The chain links TRBV10-1 to TRBJ1-1, with a weak D call TRBD1 (5 bases). Germline CDR1 is WNHNN and CDR2 is SYGVQD (reference sequence). The CDR3 extends over 12 amino acids. V gave up 3 bases and J gave up 6 bases, with 8 bases separating them. The CDR3 DNA reads TGCGCCAGCAGTGAACGGGGGGCTGAAGCTTTCTTT. It codes for CASSERGAEAFF.

The chain is built from TRBV5-1 and TRBJ2-1; no firm D call. From germline, CDR1 is SGHRS and CDR2 YFSETQ. The CDR3 has 15 residues. The germline V and J ends were trimmed by 0 bases and 4 bases, with 11 bases remaining between them. The CDR3 nucleotides read TGCGCCAGCAGCTTGGACGCAGGACGTTACAATGAGCAGTTCTTC. It translates to CASSLDAGRYNEQFF.

Only a few counts were recorded for this clone. The CDR3 here is CATLPSAGGLTDTQYF. Written as DNA, the CDR3 is TGTGCCACCTTGCCATCAGCGGGGGGGCTGACAGATACGCAGTATTTT. The V call is TRBV7-9, the J call TRBJ2-3, with 10 bases matching TRBD2. Trimming cost V 10 bases and J 3 bases; bases outside gene matches: 13. Germline V gene lookup returns CDR1 SEHNR and CDR2 FQNEAQ (reference sequence). The CDR3 is made up of 16 amino acids. The variable domain in full, with the rest retrieved from reference TRBV7-9 and TRBJ2-3, is DTGVSQNPRHKITKRGQNVTFRCDPISEHNRLYWYRQTLGQGPEFLTYFQNEAQLEKSRLLSDRFSAERPKGSFSTLEIQRTEQGDSAMYLCATLPSAGGLTDTQYFGPGTRLTVL.

This clone occurred a few times. The chain employs TRBV9 and TRBJ2-2, with TRBD2 matching 12 bases. After removal of 2 bases from V and 1 base from J, the junction contained 3 bases not matched to a gene. Germline lookup yields CDR1 SGDLS and CDR2 YYNGEE. This CDR3 has 17 residues. The CDR3 DNA is TGTGCCAGCAGCGTTTCGGGACTAGCGGGGAACACCGGGGAGCTGTTTTTT. Encoded protein: CASSVSGLAGNTGELFF. Full variable domain (outside the CDR3, taken from reference TRBV9 and TRBJ2-2): DSGVTQTPKHLITATGQRVTLRCSPRSGDLSVYWYQQSLDQGLQFLIQYYNGEERAKGNILERFSAQQFPDLHSELNLSSLELGDSALYFCASSVSGLAGNTGELFFGEGSRLTVL.

The V call is TRBV6-2 or TRBV6-3, the J call TRBJ1-5; the D gene is possibly TRBD1 (5 bases). CDR3 length equals 14 residues. The germline gives CDR1 MNHEY, CDR2 SVGEGT. V was cut by 5 bases and J by 2 bases, with 10 bases left in between. CDR3 nucleotide sequence: TGTGCCAGCAGTCGCCAAGGGGGCAATCAGCCCCAGCATTTT. Its translation is CASSRQGGNQPQHF.